These 30 T cell receptor beta chains were all obtained from the same sample, sequenced in a study of blood T cell repertoires in COVID-19. Assay: immunoSEQ multiplex PCR; the TCRdb copy retains only in-frame clones and omits some. The sample shows about 250,000 clones, 70% to 90% of them seen only once. The specimen sequenced was peripheral blood. These receptors were collected from a man younger than 35 with active or convalescent COVID-19.

The chain uses TRBV9 and TRBJ2-6; unclear D gene. Germline values: CDR1 SGDLS, CDR2 YYNGEE. V lost 4 bases, J lost 0 bases, and 8 bases lay in between. CDR3 length: 15 amino acids. CDR3 protein: CASSLTHSGANVLTF. CDR3 sequence (DNA): TGTGCCAGCAGCCTTACACACTCTGGGGCCAACGTCCTGACTTTC.

V usage is TRBV11-2 and J usage is TRBJ2-5, with 7 bases that match TRBD2. From germline, CDR1 is SGHAT and CDR2 FQNNGV. CDR3 length: 15 amino acids. V shed 2 bases and J 4 bases; nucleotides not matched to a gene: 7. The CDR3, as DNA: TGTGCCAGCAGCTTAAGCGGGAACCATGGAGAGACCCAGTACTTC. Protein product: CASSLSGNHGETQYF.

The chain uses TRBV6-2 or TRBV6-3 and TRBJ2-7; 13 positions match TRBD2. Germline V gene sequence: CDR1 MNHEY, CDR2 SVGEGT. The J segment lost 6 bases and the V segment lost 6 bases, leaving 11 bases of the junction unmatched. CDR3 length: 16 amino acids. CDR3 amino acids: CASSPGTSGVSREQYF. CDR3 bases: TGTGCCAGCAGCCCGGGGACTAGCGGGGTCTCGCGCGAGCAGTACTTC.

With respect to this clone: The sample contains more than one DNA sequence encoding this CDR3. The V gene is TRBV7-3, the J gene TRBJ2-3, with D maybe TRBD2 (6 bases). Germline V gene lookup returns CDR1 SGHTA and CDR2 FQGTGA. The CDR3 is made up of 14 amino acids. V was cut by 2 bases and J by 3 bases, with 9 bases left in between. The CDR3 loop is CASSLGRGTDTQYF. The CDR3 DNA is TGTGCCAGCAGCTTAGGTCGGGGGACAGATACGCAGTATTTT.

The V call is TRBV5-4, the J call TRBJ2-7, with 7 bases identical to TRBD1. CDR1 SGHNT and CDR2 YYREEE come from the germline V gene (reference sequence). Trimming at V came to 2 bases and at J to 7 bases, leaving 6 bases not matched to a gene. The CDR3 is 13 residues long. The CDR3 nucleotides read TGTGCCAGCAGCTTTACAGGGGTTGGGGAGCAGTACTTC. Translated, it gives CASSFTGVGEQYF.

This chain links TRBV7-2 with TRBJ2-7; D might be TRBD1 (5 bases). The CDR3 has 14 amino acids. From germline, CDR1 is SGHTA and CDR2 FQGNSA. The germline V and J ends were trimmed by 5 bases and 4 bases, with 15 bases remaining between them. CDR3 in amino acids: CASSLGAGQYEQYF. The DNA of the CDR3 is TGTGCCAGCAGCCTAGGGGCAGGGCAATACGAGCAGTACTTC.

V usage is TRBV25-1 and J usage is TRBJ1-1, with TRBD1 matching 8 bases. This CDR3 has 15 residues. The germline gives CDR1 MGHDK, CDR2 SYGVNS. V dropped 1 base and J dropped 5; count of bases not matched to a gene: 6. The CDR3 region has the DNA TGTGCCAGCAGTGAATTGGACAGGGAGGAGACTGAAGCTTTCTTT. It encodes CASSELDREETEAFF.

The rearrangement uses TRBV27 and TRBJ2-2; D is possibly TRBD2 (5 bases). CDR1 is MNHEY, CDR2 SMNVEV, per germline (reference sequence). Deletions cut 5 bases from V and 0 bases from J, with 22 bases between. This CDR3 has 19 residues. In DNA form, the CDR3 reads TGTGCCAGCAGTCGTCGACTACAAACCTCCTACACGAACACCGGGGAGCTGTTTTTT. This gives the protein CASSRRLQTSYTNTGELFF.

The rearrangement uses TRBV25-1 and TRBJ2-1, with D hard to call. CDR3 length equals 13 residues. Deletions cut 0 bases from V and 6 bases from J, with 6 bases between. Looked up from germline, CDR1 is MGHDK and CDR2 is SYGVNS. The CDR3 nucleotides are TGTGCCAGCAGTGAATATTCAGGCAATGAGCAGTTCTTC. Translation gives CASSEYSGNEQFF.

V is TRBV29-1 and J is TRBJ2-1, with 10 nucleotides matching TRBD1. The length of the CDR3 is 11 residues. V was clipped by 7 bases and J by 10 bases; unmatched bases: 4. The germline CDR1 and CDR2 sequences are SQVTM and ANQGSEA. The CDR3 loop reads CSADRGQEQFF. As DNA, the CDR3 is TGCAGCGCCGACAGGGGGCAGGAGCAGTTCTTC.

In DNA form, the CDR3 reads TGTGCCAGCAGCCCACCCGGGACTAGCGGATACAATGAGCAGTTCTTC. Encoded protein: CASSPPGTSGYNEQFF. V is TRBV9 and J is TRBJ2-1; 11 bases line up with TRBD2. After removal of 4 bases from V and 4 bases from J, the junction contained 7 bases not matched to a gene. The CDR3 totals 16 residues. The germline gives CDR1 SGDLS, CDR2 YYNGEE.

The J gene is TRBJ2-3, the V gene TRBV29-1; 16 bases line up with TRBD2. The trim removed 0 bases at V and 2 bases at J, leaving 11 bases unmatched. This CDR3 has 20 amino acids. The germline V gene has CDR1 SQVTM and CDR2 ANQGSEA. CDR3 nucleotide sequence: TGCAGCGTTGAAGAATCAACGGGACTAGCGGGGGGGCTAAACACAGATACGCAGTATTTT. It yields the protein CSVEESTGLAGGLNTDTQYF.

To note about this clone: The same CDR3 can be traced to other DNA sequences in this sample. This chain uses TRBV28 with TRBJ1-1; D call uncertain. Trimming removed 3 bases from V and 7 bases from J, with 9 bases in between. CDR1 MDHEN and CDR2 SYDVKM come from the germline V gene. The CDR3 extends over 12 amino acids. CDR3 loop: CASSLRGIEAFF. The CDR3 region has the DNA TGTGCCAGCAGTTTGCGAGGGATTGAAGCTTTCTTT.

The CDR3 nucleotides read TGTGCCAGCAGCCCGCTAGCGGGTATTAGCTCCTACAATGAGCAGTTCTTC. Amino acid sequence: CASSPLAGISSYNEQFF. The rearrangement joins TRBV3-1 (or the pseudogene TRBV3-2) to TRBJ2-1; TRBD2 matches 8 bases. This CDR3 region has 17 residues. Germline loops: CDR1 LGHDT, CDR2 YNNKEL (reference sequence). Trimming cost V 4 bases and J 0 bases; bases outside gene matches: 8.

This clone was seen only a few times. In DNA, the CDR3 is TGTGCCAGCAGCCCCGGTGGAGGGTATAACGATCAGCCCCAGCATTTT. It codes for CASSPGGGYNDQPQHF. This chain joins TRBV5-5 and TRBJ1-5; D not resolved. The CDR3 is made up of 16 amino acids. V was trimmed by 4 bases and J by 5 bases, leaving 19 bases between them. Germline assignment: CDR1 SGHKS and CDR2 YYEKEE (reference sequence).

The genes are TRBV6-2 or TRBV6-3 and TRBJ2-5; TRBD2 matches 14 bases. The CDR3 covers 15 residues. V was clipped by 5 bases and J by 5 bases; unmatched bases: 4. Germline values: CDR1 MNHEY, CDR2 SVGEGT. The CDR3 loop reads CASSLGTSGSETQYF. The CDR3 coding sequence is TGTGCCAGCAGTCTCGGGACTAGCGGGAGTGAGACCCAGTACTTC.

The V gene is TRBV30, the J gene TRBJ1-5; 7 bases are a match to TRBD1. The germline V gene encodes CDR1 GTSNPN and CDR2 SVGIG (reference sequence). With 1 base clipped from V and 5 bases from J, the junction kept 2 bases outside the gene matches. CDR3 length equals 13 residues. The CDR3 protein is CAWSGQGDQPQHF. In DNA form, the CDR3 reads TGTGCCTGGAGTGGACAGGGCGATCAGCCCCAGCATTTT.

V gene TRBV7-2 combines with J gene TRBJ2-3; D unclear. This CDR3 comprises 14 residues. Germline V gene sequence: CDR1 SGHTA, CDR2 FQGNSA. V lost 5 bases and J 4 bases, leaving 13 bases between the germline ends. CDR3 bases: TGTGCCAGCAGCCTAGGAGTCTTGGCAGATACGCAGTATTTT. Amino acids: CASSLGVLADTQYF.

The sample holds a few counts of this clone. V and J are TRBV30 and TRBJ1-1, with D maybe TRBD1 (5 bases). V lost 8 bases and J lost 6, with 13 bases in between. The CDR3 is made up of 11 amino acids. Germline V lookup: CDR1 GTSNPN, CDR2 SVGIG (reference sequence). CDR3 region: CALGPNSEAFF. CDR3 DNA sequence: TGTGCCCTGGGGCCCAATTCTGAAGCTTTCTTT.

The CDR3 is CAWSVSQNYGYTF. The CDR3 coding sequence is TGTGCCTGGAGTGTATCCCAGAACTATGGCTACACCTTC. The chain carries TRBV30 and TRBJ1-2; the D is unclear. This CDR3 contains 13 residues. Looked up from germline, CDR1 is GTSNPN and CDR2 is SVGIG (reference sequence). Trimming pared 0 bases from V and 2 bases from J, leaving 7 bases between.

The chain uses TRBV4-3 and TRBJ1-1; D call uncertain. V dropped 0 bases and J dropped 1 base, with 9 bases sitting between them. The CDR3 runs 15 residues. In germline, CDR1 is LGHNA, CDR2 YSLEER. CDR3 DNA sequence: TGCGCCAGCAGCCAAGATGTCAGGAAGAACACTGAAGCTTTCTTT. Its protein is CASSQDVRKNTEAFF.

This chain links TRBV7-9 with TRBJ1-4; the D gene is possibly TRBD1 (6 bases). The V gene's germline CDR1 is SEHNR and CDR2 FQNEAQ (reference sequence). This CDR3 is built from 15 residues. The V gene lost 0 bases and the J gene lost 6 bases, with 11 bases spanning the gap. This CDR3 is CASSLAQGAYEKLFF. In DNA, the CDR3 is TGTGCCAGCAGCTTAGCACAGGGTGCATATGAAAAACTGTTTTTT.

This chain connects TRBV28 to TRBJ1-2; 11 bases align to TRBD1. This CDR3 region has 15 residues. Trimming cost V 3 bases and J 4 bases; bases outside gene matches: 4. In germline, CDR1 is MDHEN, CDR2 SYDVKM. The CDR3 reads CASSLDRGQVYGYTF. In nucleotides, the CDR3 is TGTGCCAGCAGTTTGGACAGGGGGCAGGTCTATGGCTACACCTTC.

The rearrangement joins TRBV5-4 to TRBJ1-2; D perhaps matches TRBD1 (5 bases). This CDR3 has 13 amino acids. CDR1 SGHNT and CDR2 YYREEE come from the germline V gene (reference sequence). Trimming removed 2 bases at V and 7 bases at J, with 12 bases between. The CDR3 bases are TGTGCCAGCAGCTTTGGGCAGGGCTTTGGCTACACCTTC. As protein: CASSFGQGFGYTF.

The V and J genes are TRBV5-1 and TRBJ2-2; D is possibly TRBD1 (5 bases). The CDR3 extends over 16 amino acids. In germline, CDR1 is SGHRS, CDR2 YFSETQ. V was shortened by 4 bases and J by 6 bases, with 19 bases between the two germline ends. The CDR3 loop is CASSGASGPPSGELFF. DNA for the CDR3: TGCGCCAGCAGCGGCGCCTCAGGGCCACCCTCCGGGGAGCTGTTTTTT.

V usage is TRBV28 and J usage is TRBJ2-1; TRBD2 agrees at 13 bases. After removal of 5 bases from V and 9 bases from J, the junction contained 4 bases not matched to a gene. The CDR3 covers 14 residues. Per germline, CDR1 MDHEN and CDR2 SYDVKM. The CDR3, as DNA: TGTGCCAGCAGTACTAGCGGGAGGGCCGGTGAGCAGTTCTTC. It specifies CASSTSGRAGEQFF.

The chain combines TRBV28 with TRBJ1-5; no clear D gene. With 7 bases removed from V and 7 bases from J, the gap between germline ends came to 14 bases. The CDR3 totals 13 residues. The germline V gene encodes CDR1 MDHEN and CDR2 SYDVKM. CDR3 nucleotides: TGTGCCAGCACCAAACGAGATCGGCAGCCCCAGCATTTT. Amino acids: CASTKRDRQPQHF.

Here the CDR3 DNA reads TGTGCCAGCAGCGTCCACGTGGTCAGCGATGAGCAGTTCTTC. This sequence encodes CASSVHVVSDEQFF. The V and J genes are TRBV9 and TRBJ2-1; D remains unclear. This CDR3 region has 14 residues. CDR1 is SGDLS and CDR2 is YYNGEE in the germline V gene. The ends were cut back, 2 bases at V and 8 bases at J, with 14 bases in the middle.

This rearrangement joins TRBV6-2 or TRBV6-3 to TRBJ2-1; D call uncertain. V lost 4 bases, J lost 6 bases, and 7 bases lay in between. The CDR3 covers 12 residues. CDR1 and CDR2 (germline): MNHEY, SVGEGT. The chain's CDR3 is CASSFVPNEQFF. In DNA form, the CDR3 reads TGTGCCAGCAGTTTCGTCCCCAATGAGCAGTTCTTC.

J is TRBJ1-1 and V is TRBV12-2; TRBD1, as called in the table, went unchecked against the DNA. TRBV12-2 is classified as a pseudogene. The CDR3 spans 15 residues. CDR3: CASRPWPRHSTEAFF. CDR3 nucleotide sequence: TGTGCAAGTCGCCCTTGGCCGAGACATTCCACTGAAGCTTTCTTT.